This T cell receptor beta chain was found in a study of cytomegalovirus exposure and HLA in healthy donors. The study, taken as a whole, reports: CMV serostatus was the only immune exposure information that was available. Sequencing had likely introduced a cluster of highly shared sequence variants as an artifact.

The PCR contained 60 Vbeta and 13 Jbeta primers. The method was immunoSEQ multiplex PCR; TCRdb's version includes in-frame clones alone and lacks a portion of them. The sample records fewer than 150,000 clones, roughly four fifths being singletons. Looked up from germline, CDR1 is KGHSH and CDR2 is LQKENI. Trimming removed 2 bases from V and 5 bases from J, with 9 bases in between. The CDR3 loop spans 13 amino acids. This clone was detected once. Its target is unknown. The chain joins TRBV18 to TRBJ2-5; D is unresolved. The receptor was isolated from a young man in good health and CMV-seronegative. The specimen was PBMCs. The CDR3 bases are TGTGCCAGCTCACCAGGGTCGCGGGAGACCCAGTACTTC. Encoded protein: CASSPGSRETQYF.